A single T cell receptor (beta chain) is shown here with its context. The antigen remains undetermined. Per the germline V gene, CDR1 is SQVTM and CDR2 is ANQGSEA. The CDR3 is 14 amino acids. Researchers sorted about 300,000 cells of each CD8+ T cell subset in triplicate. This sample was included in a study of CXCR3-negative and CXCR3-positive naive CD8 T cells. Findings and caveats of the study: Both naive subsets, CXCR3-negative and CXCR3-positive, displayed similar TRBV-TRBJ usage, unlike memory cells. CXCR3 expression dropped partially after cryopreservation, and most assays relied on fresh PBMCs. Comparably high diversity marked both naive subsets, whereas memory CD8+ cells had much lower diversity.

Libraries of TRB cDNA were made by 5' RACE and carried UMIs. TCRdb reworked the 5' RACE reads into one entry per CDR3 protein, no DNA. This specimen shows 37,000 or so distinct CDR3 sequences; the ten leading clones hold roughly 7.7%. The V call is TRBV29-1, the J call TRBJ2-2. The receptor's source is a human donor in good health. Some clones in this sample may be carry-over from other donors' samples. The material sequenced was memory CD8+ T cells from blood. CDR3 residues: CSVEDLHDTGELFF.